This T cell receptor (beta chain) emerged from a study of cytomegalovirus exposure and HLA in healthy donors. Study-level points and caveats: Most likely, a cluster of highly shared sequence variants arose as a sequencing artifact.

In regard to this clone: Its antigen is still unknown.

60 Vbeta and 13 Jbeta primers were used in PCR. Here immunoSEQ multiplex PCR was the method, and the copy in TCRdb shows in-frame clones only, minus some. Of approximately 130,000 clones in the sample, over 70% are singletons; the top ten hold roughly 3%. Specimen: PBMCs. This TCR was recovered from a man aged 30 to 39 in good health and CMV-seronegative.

The CDR3 DNA reads TGCGCCAGCAGCCAAGATATGAGTGGGGGGTATGAGCAGTTCTTC. It is translated as CASSQDMSGGYEQFF. This rearrangement joins TRBV4-3 to TRBJ2-1; a weak D match, TRBD2 (6 bases). The CDR3 spans 15 residues. Per germline, CDR1 LGHNA and CDR2 YSLEER. Trimming took 0 bases from V and 8 from J, leaving 14 bases between them.